Each of the 2 T cell receptor beta chains below was sequenced from the same sample in a study of OX40 agonist ivuxolimab in advanced cancers. Sequencing used immunoSEQ multiplex PCR; TCRdb keeps in-frame clones, though not all of them. The sample lists 50,000 to 75,000 clones; 80% to 90% were seen once. The sample in question was CD4+ or CD8+ T cells sorted from blood, obtained in a trial of the OX40 agonist ivuxolimab. The receptors were gathered from an adult with an advanced solid tumor such as melanoma, head and neck, liver or kidney cancer.

The V and J genes are TRBV9 and TRBJ2-4; 9 bases are shared with TRBD1. CDR3 length: 15 residues. Per germline, CDR1 SGDLS and CDR2 YYNGEE. V shed 3 bases, J shed 4 bases, and the junction held 5 bases outside the gene matches. CDR3 DNA: TGTGCCAGCAGCGAGGACAGGGGTCCAAAAAACATTCAGTACTTC. The encoded protein is CASSEDRGPKNIQYF.

This chain connects TRBV5-1 to TRBJ2-7; TRBD1 matches at 9 bases. The CDR3 covers 15 residues. CDR1 is SGHRS and CDR2 is YFSETQ in the germline V gene. The V segment lost 3 bases and the J segment 6 bases; nucleotides outside the gene matches: 10. The CDR3 region is CASSSAGTGTGEQYF. CDR3 in DNA: TGCGCCAGCAGCTCCGCCGGGACAGGGACTGGCGAGCAGTACTTC.